The clone carrying this T cell receptor (beta chain) was picked up one time. This specimen belongs to a study of cytomegalovirus exposure and HLA in healthy donors. Germline V gene lookup returns CDR1 SGHAT and CDR2 FQNNGV. Deletions cut 5 bases from V and 2 bases from J, with 15 bases between. This CDR3 has 15 amino acids. 60 Vbeta and 13 Jbeta primers were used in PCR. In the original analysis: The authors later counted about 80 million unique TCR beta chains, 9 million to 12 million of them shared. TCRdb's table, derived via immunoSEQ multiplex PCR, lists solely in-frame clones and lacks some. That table gives V, J and clone size, and the DNA gave D and trimming. The table shows approximately 150,000 clones, with approximately 76% occurring only once.

The specimen was PBMCs. The TCR sequence derives from a man in his sixties in good health and CMV-seronegative. The chain couples TRBV11-2 to TRBJ1-1; possibly TRBD1 for D (5 bases). The CDR3 sequence: CASSTAQGLNTEAFF. DNA of the CDR3: TGTGCCAGCAGCACGGCCCAGGGCCTAAACACTGAAGCTTTCTTT.